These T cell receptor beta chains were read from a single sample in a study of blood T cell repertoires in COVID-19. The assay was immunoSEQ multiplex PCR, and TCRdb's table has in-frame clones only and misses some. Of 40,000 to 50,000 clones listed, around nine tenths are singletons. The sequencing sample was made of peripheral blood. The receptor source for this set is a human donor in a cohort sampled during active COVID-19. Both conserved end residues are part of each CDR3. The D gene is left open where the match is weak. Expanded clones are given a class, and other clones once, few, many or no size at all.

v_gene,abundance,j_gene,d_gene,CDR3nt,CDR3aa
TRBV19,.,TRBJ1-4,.,TGTGCCAGTAGTATAAGGTGGTTTTCAGGGGTCGGTGAAAAACTGTTTTTT,CASSIRWFSGVGEKLFF
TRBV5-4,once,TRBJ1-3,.,TGTGCCAGCACCACCTCTTCCCACAGCTCTGGAAACACCATATATTTT,CASTTSSHSSGNTIYF
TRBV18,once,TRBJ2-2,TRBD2,TGTGCCAGCTCATCTACTAGCGAGAGAGTTTCCGGGGAGCTGTTTTTT,CASSSTSERVSGELFF
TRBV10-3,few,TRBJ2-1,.,TGTGCCATCAGTGAGTCGAGCAATGAGCAGTTCTTC,CAISESSNEQFF
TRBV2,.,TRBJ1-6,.,TGTGCCAGCAGTGATCGCAGGGGAACAAGTTCACCCCTCCACTTT,CASSDRRGTSSPLHF
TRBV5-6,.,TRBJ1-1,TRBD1,TGTGCCAGCAGGGCGCAGGGGGGCACTGAAGCTTTCTTT,CASRAQGGTEAFF
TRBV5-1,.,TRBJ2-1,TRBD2,TGCGCCAGCAGCCCCGGGGGGACCCGCGATGAGCAGTTCTTC,CASSPGGTRDEQFF
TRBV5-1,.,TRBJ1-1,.,TGCGCCAGCAGCTTGCTGGGGCCCAGGTGGGCGAACACTGAAGCTTTCTTT,CASSLLGPRWANTEAFF
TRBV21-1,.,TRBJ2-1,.,TGTGCCAGCAGCACCTTCGGGACTAGCGAAAACTACAATGAGCAGTTCTTC,CASSTFGTSENYNEQFF
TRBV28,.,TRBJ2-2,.,TGTGCCACCCTAAGCACAGGGAACACCGGGGAGCTGTTTTTT,CATLSTGNTGELFF
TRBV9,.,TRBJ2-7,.,TGTGCCAGCAGCGTATCCCCAGAGCAGGGATCGTTATACGAGCAGTACTTC,CASSVSPEQGSLYEQYF
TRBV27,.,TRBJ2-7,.,TGTGCCAGCAGAAGACTAGGGGCCGCCTACGAGCAGTACTTC,CASRRLGAAYEQYF
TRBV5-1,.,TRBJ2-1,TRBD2,TGCGCCAGCAGCTGGGGCGAAGGACTAGCGGGAGTCGATGAGCAGTTCTTC,CASSWGEGLAGVDEQFF
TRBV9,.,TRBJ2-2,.,TGTGCCAGCAGCGTAGCCCCTTACACCGGGGAGCTGTTTTTT,CASSVAPYTGELFF
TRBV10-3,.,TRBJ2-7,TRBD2,TGTGCCATCAGTGGGGGGACTAGCGGGTACGAGCAGTACTTC,CAISGGTSGYEQYF
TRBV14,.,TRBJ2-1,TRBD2,TGTGCCAGCAGGCGAACTAGCGGAACTTACAATGAGCAGTTCTTC,CASRRTSGTYNEQFF
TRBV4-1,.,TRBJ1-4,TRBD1,TGCGCCAGCAGCCAAGTATCAGCCCGGACAGGGAATGAAAAACTGTTTTTT,CASSQVSARTGNEKLFF
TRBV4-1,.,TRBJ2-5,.,TGCGCCAGCAGCCAAGATGGGAGGCAAGAGACCCAGTACTTC,CASSQDGRQETQYF
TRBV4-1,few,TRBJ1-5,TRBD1,TGCGCCAGCAGCCAAGGACAGGGTTTGAGGCCCCAGCATTTT,CASSQGQGLRPQHF
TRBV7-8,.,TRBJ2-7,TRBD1,TGTGCCAGCAACTTACTGGCAGGGGGCTATAGCGAGCAGTACTTC,CASNLLAGGYSEQYF
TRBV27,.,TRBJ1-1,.,TGTGCCAGCAGTGCGGGAGGGGCGAGGGGAGCTTTCTTT,CASSAGGARGAFF
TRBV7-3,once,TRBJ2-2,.,TGTGCCAGACCTTTACAGGGACGGATTGGGGCCGGGGAGCTGTTTTTT,CARPLQGRIGAGELFF
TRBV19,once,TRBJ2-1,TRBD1,TGTGCCAGTAGTCCCGGGACAGGGTCCTACAATGAGCAGTTCTTC,CASSPGTGSYNEQFF
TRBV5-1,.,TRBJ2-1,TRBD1,TGCGCCAGCAGTTGGGGACAGGGCAGAAACAATGAGCAGTTCTTC,CASSWGQGRNNEQFF
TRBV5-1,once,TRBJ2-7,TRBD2,TGCGCCAGCAGCGGCCCGGGACTAGCGGGTTACGAGCAGTACTTC,CASSGPGLAGYEQYF
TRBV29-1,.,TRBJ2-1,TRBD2,TGCAGCGTAGATAGCGGGACCAGCTCCTACAATGAGCAGTTCTTC,CSVDSGTSSYNEQFF
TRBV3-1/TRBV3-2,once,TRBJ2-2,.,TGTGCCACTAGGGGAGGCGCCGGGGAGCTGTTTTTT,CATRGGAGELFF
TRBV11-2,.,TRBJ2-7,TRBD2,TGTGCCAGCAGCTTAGATCGGAAAAGGGCGGGAGGAAAGCGCGAGCAGTACTTC,CASSLDRKRAGGKREQYF
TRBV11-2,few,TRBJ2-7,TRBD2,TGTGCCAGCAGCTTAGAAGTAACTAGCGGCTCCTACGAGCAGTACTTC,CASSLEVTSGSYEQYF
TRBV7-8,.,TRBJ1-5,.,TGTGCCAGCCGTTCGGGGTATAGCAATCAGCCCCAGCATTTT,CASRSGYSNQPQHF
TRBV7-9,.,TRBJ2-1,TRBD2,TGTGCCAGCAGTTCGGGACTAGCTTGGGGTGAGCAGTTCTTC,CASSSGLAWGEQFF
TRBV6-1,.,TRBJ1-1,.,TGTGCCAGCAGTGAAGATCAGGGGAACACTGAAGCTTTCTTT,CASSEDQGNTEAFF
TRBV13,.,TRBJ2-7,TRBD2,TGTGCCAGCAGCCACCGACTAGCCTCCTACGAGCAGTACTTC,CASSHRLASYEQYF
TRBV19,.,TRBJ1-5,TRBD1,TGTGCCAGTAGTCCCGAGGGGGCAAATCAGCCCCAGCATTTT,CASSPEGANQPQHF
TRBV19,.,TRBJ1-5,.,TGTGCCAGTACCCCATTTCTCGGGGGGAATCAGCCCCAGCATTTT,CASTPFLGGNQPQHF
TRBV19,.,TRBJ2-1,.,TGTGCCAGTAGTCCCGGCAGGTCGCATGAGCAGTTCTTC,CASSPGRSHEQFF
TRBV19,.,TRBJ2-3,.,TGTGCCAGTACCATAGCAGATACGCAGTATTTT,CASTIADTQYF
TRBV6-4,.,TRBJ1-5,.,TGTGCCAGCAGCCTTGATGCGAATCAGCCCCAGCATTTT,CASSLDANQPQHF
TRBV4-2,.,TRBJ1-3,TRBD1,TGTGCCAGCAGCCAAGAGCCCGACAGGGTCTCTGGAAACACCATATATTTT,CASSQEPDRVSGNTIYF
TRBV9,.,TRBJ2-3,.,TGTGCCAGCAGCGCGCAGGGGTTTAGCACAGATACGCAGTATTTT,CASSAQGFSTDTQYF
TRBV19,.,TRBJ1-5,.,TGTGCCAGTAGTACGACAGGCCTTAGGAATCAGCCCCAGCATTTT,CASSTTGLRNQPQHF
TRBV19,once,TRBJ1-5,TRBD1,TGTGCCAGTAGTGACGGACAGGGGGCCAATCAGCCCCAGCATTTT,CASSDGQGANQPQHF
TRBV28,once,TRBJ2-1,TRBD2,TGTGCCAGCAGTGGGGGGCTAGCGGGAATTTGGGGTGAGCAGTTCTTC,CASSGGLAGIWGEQFF
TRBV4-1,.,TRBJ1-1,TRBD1,TGCGCCAGCAGCCGAACAGGGGTAAACACTGAAGCTTTCTTT,CASSRTGVNTEAFF
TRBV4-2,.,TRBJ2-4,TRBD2,TGTGCCAGCAGCCAAGATAACCGAGCGGGAACTATAAACATTCAGTACTTC,CASSQDNRAGTINIQYF
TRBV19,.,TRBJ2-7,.,TGTGCCAGTAGTACGACTAGTACGGGCGAGCAGTACTTC,CASSTTSTGEQYF